The TCR beta chain described here comes from a study of T-cell reconstitution after alpha-beta-depleted transplantation in children. Overall study results and limits: By about two months after transplant, alpha-beta T cells reportedly arose from several hundred graft clones that had expanded. The authors attributed T-cell counts and diversity one year after transplant mostly to newly produced T cells. Surviving recipient cells, namely T cells and thymic progenitors, were the source of high day-60 TCRbeta diversity in some patients.

The CDR3 runs to 12 residues. Trimming stripped 2 bases from V and 7 bases from J, with 5 bases between. This clonotype was counted ten times or more. Its antigen is undetermined. Unique molecular identifiers tagged the TCRbeta library. TCRdb itself ran the PCR reads through MiXCR, one entry per CDR3 protein. The table includes about 110,000 distinct CDR3 sequences, about 23% detected once. The receptor was isolated from a male patient between 2 and 15 years old who had a stem cell transplant for chronic granulomatous disease, so the T cells may come from the graft donor. Sequencing was performed on PBMCs, mostly from graft donor cells, taken 180 days after TCRalphabeta/CD19-depleted stem cell transplant. The rearrangement joins TRBV12-3 or TRBV12-4 to TRBJ2-2, with D unresolved. CDR3 in amino acids: CASSLWGGELFF. DNA for the CDR3: TGTGCCAGCAGTTTATGGGGCGGGGAGCTGTTTTTT.